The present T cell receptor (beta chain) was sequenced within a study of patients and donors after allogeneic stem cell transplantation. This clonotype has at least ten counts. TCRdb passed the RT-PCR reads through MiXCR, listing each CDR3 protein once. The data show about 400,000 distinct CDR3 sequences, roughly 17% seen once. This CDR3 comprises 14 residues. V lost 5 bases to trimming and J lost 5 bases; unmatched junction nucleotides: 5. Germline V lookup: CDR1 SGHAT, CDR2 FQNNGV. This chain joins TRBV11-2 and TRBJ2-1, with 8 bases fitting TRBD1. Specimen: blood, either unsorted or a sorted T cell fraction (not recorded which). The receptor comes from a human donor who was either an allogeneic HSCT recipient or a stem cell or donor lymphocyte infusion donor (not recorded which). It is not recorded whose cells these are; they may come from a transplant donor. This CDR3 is CASSQGQADNEQFF. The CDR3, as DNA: TGTGCCAGCAGCCAGGGACAGGCCGACAATGAGCAGTTCTTC. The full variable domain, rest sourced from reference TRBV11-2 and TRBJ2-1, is EAGVAQSPRYKIIEKRQSVAFWCNPISGHATLYWYQQILGQGPKLLIQFQNNGVVDDSQLPKDRFSAERLKGVDSTLKIQPAKLEDSAVYLCASSQGQADNEQFFGPGTRLTVL.